This TCR beta chain was observed in a study of T-cell reconstitution after alpha-beta-depleted transplantation in children. The CDR3 covers 14 residues. The germline CDR1 and CDR2 sequences are GTSNPN and SVGIG (reference sequence). The J segment lost 2 bases and the V segment lost 4 bases, leaving 5 bases of the junction unmatched. Many counts were recorded for this clonotype. Preparation of the TCRbeta library was carried out with unique molecular identifiers. Using its own MiXCR run on the PCR reads, TCRdb lists one record per CDR3 protein. The sample records some 200,000 distinct CDR3 sequences, 7.5% to 10% being singletons.

The sequencing used PBMCs from the stem cell graft donor, collected from the stem cell graft. The receptor was isolated from a human donor who donated a stem cell graft to a child with SCID. The chain joins TRBV30 to TRBJ1-5; 7 bases fit TRBD1. The CDR3 here is CAWTQGQGNQPQHF. The CDR3 nucleotides read TGTGCCTGGACCCAAGGACAGGGCAATCAGCCCCAGCATTTT.